These 12 T cell receptor beta chains came from one sample sequenced in a study of blood T cells in healthy people across ages. A second 7 to 11 cycle PCR used barcoded and J-beta primers. TCRdb analysed the 5' RACE reads with MiXCR anew, one entry per CDR3 protein. The top ten hold roughly a tenth of the sample, which has more than 750,000 distinct CDR3 sequences, 29% seen once. These same records also appear under a second study, on T cells of mothers and their children.

Sequenced material: blood. The source of these receptors is a middle-aged woman in good health.

Comments on this clonotype: This may be a read error: a much more frequent sequence differs by one nucleotide. The chain links TRBV10-3 to TRBJ2-7; D possibly corresponds to TRBD2 (5 bases). The CDR3 runs to 13 residues. The germline V gene encodes CDR1 ENHRY and CDR2 SYGVKD. V was pared by 7 bases and J by 5 bases, with 15 bases between. In DNA form, the CDR3 reads TGTGCCATCACTGGAGGACTTGCAGACGAGCAGTACTTC. This sequence encodes CAITGGLADEQYF.

This clonotype was found many times. This rearrangement joins TRBV2 to TRBJ2-1; D uncertain. The germline CDR1 and CDR2 sequences are SNHLY and FYNNEI. V dropped 10 bases and J dropped 4 bases, with 20 bases sitting between them. The CDR3 runs to 15 residues. Written as DNA, the CDR3 is TGTGCCACCCAGAAGGACGGCTCGCGATACAATGAGCAGTTCTTC. Its translation: CATQKDGSRYNEQFF.

There are a few counts of this clonotype. This chain links TRBV28 with TRBJ2-5; D may match TRBD1 or TRBD2 (7 bases each). This CDR3 comprises 13 residues. Germline V gives CDR1 MDHEN, CDR2 SYDVKM. The V end lost 5 bases, the J end lost 11 bases, and 18 bases lay between the germline ends. The CDR3 DNA reads as TGTGCCAGCAGTCGGTACAGGGGAGGGGAGCAGTACTTC. Its translation is CASSRYRGGEQYF. The full variable domain, with the rest looked up from reference TRBV28 and TRBJ2-5, is DVKVTQSSRYLVKRTGEKVFLECVQDMDHENMFWYRQDPGLGLRLIYFSYDVKMKEKGDIPEGYSVSREKKERFSLILESASTNQTSMYLCASSRYRGGEQYFGPGTRLLVL.

The V gene is TRBV28, the J gene TRBJ1-2; D may be TRBD1 (5 bases). Per the germline V gene, CDR1 is MDHEN and CDR2 is SYDVKM. The CDR3 covers 13 residues. Trimming removed 11 bases from V and 7 bases from J, with 20 bases in between. In nucleotides, the CDR3 is TGTGCCTCTGGGCAGGGCTTGTTCGGTGGCTACACCTTC. It specifies CASGQGLFGGYTF.

This clonotype was observed at least ten times. The chain employs TRBV6-5 and TRBJ2-1; 8 nucleotides agree with TRBD1. With 2 bases clipped from V and 6 bases from J, the junction kept 3 bases outside the gene matches. This CDR3 spans 14 amino acids. Germline CDR1 and CDR2: MNHEY and SVGAGI. Written as DNA, the CDR3 is TGTGCCAGCAGTTACGACAGGGGTTCCAATGAGCAGTTCTTC. As protein: CASSYDRGSNEQFF.

This clonotype occurred many times. This rearrangement joins TRBV4-3 to TRBJ1-1; D remains ambiguous. The V gene lost 0 bases and the J gene lost 3 bases, with 8 bases spanning the gap. Looked up from germline, CDR1 is LGHNA and CDR2 is YSLEER. The CDR3 sequence is 14 residues long. The CDR3 is CASSQDLWDTEAFF. For the CDR3, the DNA is TGCGCCAGCAGCCAAGATCTATGGGACACTGAAGCTTTCTTT.

About this clonotype: A much larger clone is a single base away; this may be a read error. The chain links TRBV20-1 to TRBJ2-7; D possibly corresponds to TRBD2 (6 bases). Trimming pared 3 bases from V and 7 bases from J, leaving 16 bases between. The length of the CDR3 is 13 residues. Germline V gene data show CDR1 as DFQATT and CDR2 as SNEGSKA (reference sequence). The CDR3 DNA sequence: TGCAGTGCTAGGACTAGAACGGGGAATGAGCAGTACTTC. Its translation is CSARTRTGNEQYF.

This chain uses TRBV20-1 with TRBJ2-1; D may correspond to TRBD1 or TRBD2 (5 bases each). The germline V and J ends were trimmed by 5 bases and 0 bases, with 11 bases remaining between them. The CDR3 length is 14 residues. Germline lookup yields CDR1 DFQATT and CDR2 SNEGSKA (reference sequence). For the CDR3, the DNA is TGCAGTGCTGAGGGGTTAGGCTCCTACAATGAGCAGTTCTTC. This encodes CSAEGLGSYNEQFF.

Worth noting for this clonotype: Lacking the conserved final phenylalanine or tryptophan, this CDR3 likely reflects a read error. The CDR3 protein is CASSPLGGGLENAEAFC. Here the CDR3 DNA reads TGTGCCAGCTCACCACTCGGGGGCGGATTAGAGAACGCTGAAGCTTTCTGT. The chain is built from TRBV18 and TRBJ1-1; D is perhaps TRBD1 (6 bases). Germline CDR1 and CDR2: KGHSH and LQKENI. The CDR3 is made up of 17 amino acids.

This clonotype occurred many times. J is TRBJ2-5 and V is TRBV4-3; TRBD1 matches at 8 bases. CDR3 length equals 14 residues. V trimming: 0 bases; J trimming: 5 bases; junction bases outside the gene matches: 2. The V gene's germline CDR1 is LGHNA and CDR2 YSLEER. This CDR3 reads CASSQDRGLETQYF. CDR3 DNA sequence: TGCGCCAGCAGCCAAGACAGGGGGCTGGAGACCCAGTACTTC.

Many counts were recorded for this clonotype. The rearrangement joins TRBV6-5 to TRBJ2-7; 8 nucleotides agree with TRBD2. The CDR3 runs to 15 residues. V gave up 2 bases and J gave up 6 bases; unmatched junction bases: 9. CDR1 is MNHEY and CDR2 is SVGAGI in the germline V gene. CDR3 bases: TGTGCCAGCAGTTACAAACCGGGGGGGCTGGGCGAGCAGTACTTC. Its translation: CASSYKPGGLGEQYF.

This clonotype was seen at least ten times. V usage is TRBV5-1 and J usage is TRBJ1-2; 9 bases are shared with TRBD1. V lost 2 bases and J lost 6; bases outside the gene matches: 5. Per germline, CDR1 SGHRS and CDR2 YFSETQ. The CDR3 covers 14 residues. The DNA for the CDR3 is TGCGCCAGCAGCTTTAACAGGGGGCAGGATGGCTACACCTTC. Amino acid sequence: CASSFNRGQDGYTF.